This TCR beta chain was observed in a study of blood T cell repertoires in COVID-19. This CDR3 region has 16 residues. Trimming left V 0 bases short and J 3 bases short, with 12 bases between. Germline CDR1 reads LGHNA; CDR2 reads YSLEER. In this sample, this clone turned up once. Original handling: For nucleated cells, counts were estimated from reference gene primer amplification. Generated by immunoSEQ multiplex PCR, the TCRdb table keeps only in-frame clones and is missing some. V and J calls and clone size come straight from that table; D and trimming were deduced from the DNA. The sample has around 150,000 clones; around four fifths are singletons.

The receptor comes from a man between 60 and 75 years old who had recovered from COVID-19. The chain carries TRBV4-3 and TRBJ2-1; weak D call: TRBD2 (6 bases). Sequenced input: peripheral blood. CDR3 bases: TGCGCCAGCAGCCAAGACGCCGGGACTTACTACAATGAGCAGTTCTTC. Amino acid sequence: CASSQDAGTYYNEQFF.